The T cell receptor (beta chain) under discussion was sequenced for a study of shared clonotypes between healthy human individuals. The study's findings and limits: For sorted subsets, rarefaction showed incomplete sequencing despite large depth.

Germline trimming cut 5 bases from V and 4 bases from J; bases unmatched to any gene: 7. The CDR3 loop spans 15 amino acids. In germline, CDR1 is SGHRS, CDR2 YFSETQ. This table comes from immunoSEQ multiplex PCR, and its TCRdb copy is limited to in-frame clones, with some not included. This table has approximately 1,000,000 clones, around 77% appearing once. About this clone: No antigen is known for it.

Sequences were obtained from memory CD4+ T cells from PBMCs. Documented subset: CD45RA-negative fraction. The chain links TRBV5-1 to TRBJ2-7; 12 nucleotides match TRBD2. The sequence derives from a man younger than 35 in good health. Some clones in this sample may be carry-over from other donors' samples. In nucleotides, the CDR3 is TGCGCCAGCAGTCCCAGACTAGCGGGAGTTTACGAGCAGTACTTC. Protein sequence: CASSPRLAGVYEQYF.